A selection of T cell receptor beta chains follows, all from one sample in a study of T cell responses to AZD1222 COVID-19 vaccine. Clones were read by immunoSEQ multiplex PCR, and TCRdb kept only the in-frame ones, dropping some. The profile shows fewer than 150,000 clones, roughly 84% of them singletons. The specimen comprised peripheral blood, sampled on day 0 of AZD1222 vaccination. These receptors were collected from an adult in good health. Both conserved end residues are part of each CDR3. A D gene is named only where the DNA matches it firmly. Some rows have no size entry. The others give once, few or many, or a class for an expanded clone.

j_call clone_size d_call v_call cdr3_nt cdr3_aa
TRBJ1-5 once TRBD1 TRBV19 TGTGCCAGTAGTGCCCCAGACAGGGGGGGAACGCCCCAGCATTTT CASSAPDRGGTPQHF
TRBJ1-1 . . TRBV2 TGTGCCAGCAGTCTGGACAGCTTTAACACTGAAGCTTTCTTT CASSLDSFNTEAFF
TRBJ1-2 . TRBD1 TRBV29-1 TGCAGCGTGACACAGGGGAACTATGGCTACACCTTC CSVTQGNYGYTF
TRBJ1-1 few . TRBV6-1 TGTGCCAGCAGTGAAATCGGGGGGATTGTCCTTCTTCGGGCTTTCTTT CASSEIGGIVLLRAFF
TRBJ2-5 . . TRBV2 TGTGCCAGCGTGTTAACAGACCTCGTACGGGGGGAGACCCAGTACTTC CASVLTDLVRGETQYF
TRBJ1-1 . . TRBV3-1/TRBV3-2 TGTGCCAGCAGCGACGAGGAGGGGACGAACACTGAAGCTTTCTTT CASSDEEGTNTEAFF
TRBJ2-7 . . TRBV11-3 TGTGCCAGCAGCTTATGGGCCTCAGGGAGTCAACGTAACTACGAGCAGTACTTC CASSLWASGSQRNYEQYF
TRBJ1-1 few . TRBV4-3 TGCGCCAGCAGCCAAGTTAGGGGGGAGACTGAAGCTTTCTTT CASSQVRGETEAFF
TRBJ2-7 . . TRBV7-8 TGTGCCAGCAGCTGGGGGGCTTCCTACGAGCAGTACTTC CASSWGASYEQYF
TRBJ2-3 . . TRBV4-1 TGCGCCAGCAGCCAAGCGGTCGGGAGCACAGATACGCAGTATTTT CASSQAVGSTDTQYF
TRBJ2-7 . TRBD2 TRBV5-1 TGCGCCAGCAGCTTGGCGACTAGCGGGGTAGTCGAGCAGTACTTC CASSLATSGVVEQYF
TRBJ2-1 . TRBD2 TRBV7-8 TGTGCCAGCAGCTTAGCTTCTAGCGGGAGAAACAATGAGCAGTTCTTC CASSLASSGRNNEQFF
TRBJ1-3 once . TRBV9 TGTGCCAGCAGCCGCGGAATACGTACAATAGGTGACCCCTCTGGAAACACCATATATTTT CASSRGIRTIGDPSGNTIYF
TRBJ2-7 . . TRBV28 TGTGCCAGCAGTTTAACTGGGAGCTCCTACGAGCAGTACTTC CASSLTGSSYEQYF
TRBJ1-5 . . TRBV3-1/TRBV3-2 TGTGCCAGCAGCCGACAAAATCAGCCCCAGCATTTT CASSRQNQPQHF
TRBJ1-2 . TRBD1 TRBV6-5 TGTGCCAGCAGTATCGACAGGGGGTACGGCTACACCTTC CASSIDRGYGYTF
TRBJ1-1 . TRBD1 TRBV30 TGTGCCTGGAGTGTCCCGACAGGGGTAGTTCGGGGCACTGAAGCTTTCTTT CAWSVPTGVVRGTEAFF
TRBJ1-3 . . TRBV5-4 TGTGCCAGCAGCTCGAGGACAGCCACGGCTGTTGGAAACACCATATATTTT CASSSRTATAVGNTIYF
TRBJ2-2 . . TRBV11-3 TGTGCCAGCAGCTCGGACGGTTTTAGGGAGCTGTTTTTT CASSSDGFRELFF
TRBJ1-2 . TRBD1 TRBV20-1 TGCAGTGCTAGTTTTTACAGGGGGTCTGGCTACACCTTC CSASFYRGSGYTF
TRBJ1-3 . . TRBV28 TGTGCCAGCAGTTTAGGCGGGAATGGAAACACCATATATTTT CASSLGGNGNTIYF
TRBJ2-7 . . TRBV11-3 TGTGCCAGCAGCCAAGAATGGGGTAACGAGCAGTACTTC CASSQEWGNEQYF
TRBJ1-6 . TRBD1 TRBV9 TGTGCCAGCAGCGCAGGACAGGGCAGGACCTATAATTCACCCCTCCACTTT CASSAGQGRTYNSPLHF
TRBJ2-2 . TRBD2 TRBV6-2/TRBV6-3 TGTGCCAGCAGTTATGCGGGAGTAAACACCGGGGAGCTGTTTTTT CASSYAGVNTGELFF
TRBJ1-2 . . TRBV6-2/TRBV6-3 TGTGCCAGCAGTTACAGGGCTAAAAACTATGGCTACACCTTC CASSYRAKNYGYTF
TRBJ2-5 . TRBD2 TRBV4-1 TGCGCCAGCAGCTCGGGGGGAGGCTGGGAGACCCAGTACTTC CASSSGGGWETQYF
TRBJ1-6 . . TRBV2 TGTGCCAGCAGTGACAGGGGAGGAGGTTCACCCCTCCACTTT CASSDRGGGSPLHF
TRBJ2-7 . . TRBV28 TGTGCCAGCACCCGGACTTACTCCTACGAGCAGTACTTC CASTRTYSYEQYF
TRBJ1-1 . . TRBV9 TGTGCCAGCAGCCTGGGAGGGGGCACTGAAGCTTTCTTT CASSLGGGTEAFF
TRBJ2-5 . . TRBV28 TGTGCCAGCAGTTCAGCGCTAGAGCACTTCGGGGGCCAAGAGACCCAGTACTTC CASSSALEHFGGQETQYF
TRBJ2-7 . . TRBV7-2 TGTGCCAGCAGCTTAGTCCAGAGCTCCTACGAGCAGTACTTC CASSLVQSSYEQYF
TRBJ2-1 . TRBD2 TRBV7-2 TGTGCCAGCAGCCAAGTGGGGGGGTCCTACAATGAGCAGTTCTTC CASSQVGGSYNEQFF
TRBJ2-2 . . TRBV5-1 TGCGCCAGCAGCTCCCGTGGGGGTAGCACCGGGGAGCTGTTTTTT CASSSRGGSTGELFF
TRBJ2-7 once . TRBV23-1 TGCGCCAGCAGGTTGAAAATGGGAGAGCAGTACTTC CASRLKMGEQYF
TRBJ2-2 . . TRBV11-3 TGTGCCAGCAGCGGGGGGTTTGAGGTGACCGGGGAGCTGTTTTTT CASSGGFEVTGELFF
TRBJ2-7 . TRBD1 TRBV4-3 TGCGCCAGCAGCCAAGATCAGGCAGGGGGTCTGGACGAGCAGTACTTC CASSQDQAGGLDEQYF
TRBJ1-1 . . TRBV11-2 TGTGCCTGCGGACAGAGCCACACTGAAGCTTTCTTT CACGQSHTEAFF
TRBJ2-1 . TRBD1 TRBV29-1 TGCAGCGTTGAAGAGACCCGGACAGGGAATCAGTTCTTC CSVEETRTGNQFF
TRBJ2-1 . . TRBV5-6 TGTGCCAGCAGCTACGATTCAGGGCTGGTCTACAATGAGCAGTTCTTC CASSYDSGLVYNEQFF
TRBJ2-2 . TRBD1 TRBV9 TGTGCCAGCAGCCTACCACGTAATTCAGGGGGCCCCGGGGAGCTGTTTTTT CASSLPRNSGGPGELFF
TRBJ2-7 . TRBD1 TRBV5-1 TGCGCCAGCAGCTTCTACCGACAGGGGCAGAACGAGCAGTACTTC CASSFYRQGQNEQYF
TRBJ2-7 . . TRBV5-1 TGCGCCAGCAGCACCGGCCAGGGGCTAAAGGACGAGCAGTACTTC CASSTGQGLKDEQYF
TRBJ2-7 . TRBD1 TRBV30 TGTGCCTGGAGTGTACAGGGGGCTGGCGAGCAGTACTTC CAWSVQGAGEQYF